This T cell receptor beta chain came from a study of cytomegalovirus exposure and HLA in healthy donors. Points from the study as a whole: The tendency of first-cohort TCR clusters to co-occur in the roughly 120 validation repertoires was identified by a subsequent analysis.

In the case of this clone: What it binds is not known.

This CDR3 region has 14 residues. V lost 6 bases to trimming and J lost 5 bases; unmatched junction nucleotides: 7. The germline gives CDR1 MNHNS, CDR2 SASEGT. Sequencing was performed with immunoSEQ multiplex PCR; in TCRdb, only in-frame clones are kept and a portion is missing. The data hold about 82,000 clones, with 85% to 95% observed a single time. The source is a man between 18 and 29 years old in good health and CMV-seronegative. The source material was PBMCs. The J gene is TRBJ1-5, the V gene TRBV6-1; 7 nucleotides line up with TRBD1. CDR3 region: CASSSRQGDQPQHF. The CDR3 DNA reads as TGTGCCAGCAGCTCCCGACAGGGCGATCAGCCCCAGCATTTT.